The 21 T cell receptor beta chains below were found in one sample sequenced in a study of CD8 T cells in ankylosing spondylitis. TCRdb re-analysed the 5' RACE reads in MiXCR, keeping a single row per CDR3 protein. The data hold fewer than 550,000 distinct CDR3 sequences, with about 5.2% observed a single time. Study results and limitations: The study identified a TCR beta motif of roughly eight highly homologous variants that appeared characteristic of ankylosing spondylitis blood.

These receptors are not linked to any known antigen. Sequencing used blood, either unsorted or a sorted T cell fraction (not recorded which). The origin of the receptors is a male donor with ankylosing spondylitis.

This clonotype occurred many times. V and J are TRBV5-8 and TRBJ1-1; TRBD1 agrees at 9 bases. V was pared by 4 bases and J by 1 base, with 5 bases of the junction left unmatched. This CDR3 comprises 15 residues. CDR1 and CDR2 from the germline V gene are SGHTS and YDEGEE. The CDR3 DNA reads TGTGCCAGCAGCAGGGACAGGGCTGGGAACACTGAAGCTTTCTTT. The encoded protein is CASSRDRAGNTEAFF.

This clonotype was seen at least ten times. This chain joins TRBV27 and TRBJ2-7; TRBD2 agrees at 7 bases. Germline V gene sequence: CDR1 MNHEY, CDR2 SMNVEV (reference sequence). Trimming took 4 bases from V and 0 from J; bases not matched to a gene: 6. The CDR3 runs 15 residues. The CDR3 sequence is CASSSSGTISYEQYF. DNA of the CDR3: TGTGCCAGCAGTTCCTCCGGGACTATCTCCTACGAGCAGTACTTC.

This clonotype was recorded many times. The J gene is TRBJ1-2, the V gene TRBV7-2, with D possibly being TRBD1 (6 bases). Germline CDR1 reads SGHTA; CDR2 reads FQGNSA. The V end was cut by 7 bases, the J end by 4 bases, with 19 bases between. CDR3 length equals 15 residues. The CDR3 loop is CASTQQAGGSYGYTF. The CDR3 coding sequence is TGTGCCAGCACCCAACAAGCCGGGGGCAGCTATGGCTACACCTTC.

This clonotype was recorded at least ten times. The V gene is TRBV7-9, the J gene TRBJ1-2; a weak D match, TRBD1 (6 bases). The CDR3 extends over 13 amino acids. From germline, CDR1 is SEHNR and CDR2 FQNEAQ (reference sequence). V was shortened by 5 bases and J by 3 bases, with 10 bases between the two germline ends. The CDR3 DNA sequence: TGTGCCAGCAGCCGTAACAGGGACTATGGCTACACCTTC. Translating it yields CASSRNRDYGYTF.

This clonotype was seen ten or more times. V usage is TRBV12-3 or TRBV12-4 and J usage is TRBJ2-3; no reliable D call. V was pared by 6 bases and J by 0 bases, with 10 bases between. The CDR3 is made up of 14 amino acids. The CDR3 sequence is CASRAGLSTDTQYF. The CDR3 DNA sequence: TGTGCCAGCAGAGCCGGGCTTAGCACAGATACGCAGTATTTT.

The table lists this clonotype with a few counts. The chain couples TRBV7-2 to TRBJ2-7; D not certain. Germline CDR1 SGHTA, CDR2 FQGNSA. Trimming stripped 5 bases from V and 2 bases from J, with 7 bases between. This CDR3 has 12 residues. The CDR3 region has the DNA TGTGCCAGCAGCCCTCGGACCTACGAGCAGTACTTC. Amino acids: CASSPRTYEQYF.

This clonotype was counted many times. The rearrangement uses TRBV20-1 and TRBJ1-5, with D perhaps matching TRBD1 (6 bases). This CDR3 has 14 residues. V lost 5 bases and J 4 bases, leaving 15 bases between the germline ends. Germline V gene lookup returns CDR1 DFQATT and CDR2 SNEGSKA (reference sequence). The CDR3 sequence is CSAGGTQPNQPQHF. CDR3 DNA sequence: TGCAGTGCTGGAGGGACACAGCCTAATCAGCCCCAGCATTTT.

The chain couples TRBV5-1 to TRBJ1-1; D gene uncertain. CDR3 length equals 16 residues. Germline CDR1 and CDR2: SGHRS and YFSETQ. Trimming removed 2 bases from V and 0 bases from J, with 14 bases in between. The DNA of the CDR3 is TGCGCCAGCAGCTTAGGGCCTCAAAGTCTGAACACTGAAGCTTTCTTT. Its protein product is CASSLGPQSLNTEAFF.

Many counts were recorded for this clonotype. The V gene is TRBV28, the J gene TRBJ1-5, with D unresolved. Trimming left V 6 bases short and J 0 bases short, with 9 bases between. Germline V CDR1 and CDR2: MDHEN, SYDVKM. The CDR3 is made up of 14 amino acids. CDR3 DNA: TGTGCCAGCAGCCGGGAGATTAGCAATCAGCCCCAGCATTTT. Its protein is CASSREISNQPQHF. Drawing the rest from reference TRBV28 and TRBJ1-5, the complete variable domain is DVKVTQSSRYLVKRTGEKVFLECVQDMDHENMFWYRQDPGLGLRLIYFSYDVKMKEKGDIPEGYSVSREKKERFSLILESASTNQTSMYLCASSREISNQPQHFGDGTRLSIL.

In this sample, this clonotype turned up many times. The chain combines TRBV27 with TRBJ2-7; tentatively, D is TRBD1 (6 bases). CDR1 and CDR2 (germline): MNHEY, SMNVEV (reference sequence). V gave up 4 bases and J gave up 6 bases, with 13 bases separating them. CDR3 length equals 13 residues. The CDR3 spells CASSYRTVGEQYF. The CDR3 nucleotides are TGTGCCAGCAGTTACCGGACAGTCGGCGAGCAGTACTTC.

At least ten counts were recorded for this clonotype. CDR3 sequence reads: CSARDLMESSYEQYF. The CDR3 DNA follows: TGCAGTGCTAGAGATCTAATGGAAAGCTCCTACGAGCAGTACTTC. The chain couples TRBV20-1 to TRBJ2-7, with unresolved D. The CDR3 sequence is 15 residues long. V dropped 0 bases and J dropped 0 bases, with 12 bases sitting between them. Germline CDR1 DFQATT, CDR2 SNEGSKA (reference sequence).

This clonotype occurred many times. The chain is built from TRBV20-1 and TRBJ2-3, with TRBD2 matching over 7 bases. The CDR3 has 14 residues. Germline V gives CDR1 DFQATT, CDR2 SNEGSKA (reference sequence). The V and J ends lost 3 bases and 5 bases, in that order; junction bases with no gene match: 8. CDR3 in DNA: TGCAGTGCTAGGATCGGGACTATTCAAGATACGCAGTATTTT. Amino acids: CSARIGTIQDTQYF.

There are many counts of this clonotype. The chain combines TRBV12-3 or TRBV12-4 with TRBJ1-2; 7 nucleotides align to TRBD1. V was pared by 3 bases and J by 4 bases, with 14 bases of the junction left unmatched. This CDR3 comprises 17 residues. CDR3 in DNA: TGTGCCAGCAGTTTTTCCCCTTGGACAGGCCGCCTCTATGGCTACACCTTC. Protein: CASSFSPWTGRLYGYTF.

This clonotype was seen ten or more times. This chain links TRBV28 with TRBJ1-6; D possibly corresponds to TRBD1 (5 bases). In germline, CDR1 is MDHEN, CDR2 SYDVKM. Trimming stripped 5 bases from V and 8 bases from J, with 16 bases between. The CDR3 has 15 residues. The CDR3 nucleotides are TGTGCCAGCAGTGCCCAGTGGGGCGCGGATTCACCCCTCCACTTT. Encoded protein: CASSAQWGADSPLHF. Combining the CDR3 with reference TRBV28 and TRBJ1-6 gives the whole variable domain DVKVTQSSRYLVKRTGEKVFLECVQDMDHENMFWYRQDPGLGLRLIYFSYDVKMKEKGDIPEGYSVSREKKERFSLILESASTNQTSMYLCASSAQWGADSPLHFGNGTRLTVT.

This clonotype was recorded at least ten times. A junction boundary mismatches the germline segment, possibly from a read error. The chain has TRBV20-1 and TRBJ1-5, with D maybe TRBD1 (5 bases). This CDR3 has 15 residues. Germline CDR1 and CDR2: DFQATT and SNEGSKA (reference sequence). The CDR3 sequence is CSATGRGEFGQPQHF. DNA for the CDR3: TGCAGCGCTACGGGGCGAGGGGAATTCGGTCAGCCCCAGCATTTT.

The chain joins TRBV29-1 to TRBJ1-1; D call uncertain. Germline assignment: CDR1 SQVTM and CDR2 ANQGSEA. Trimming removed 7 bases from V and 0 bases from J, with 9 bases in between. The CDR3 totals 12 residues. The CDR3 DNA reads as TGCAGCGCCAATCTTCTGAACACTGAAGCTTTCTTT. It codes for CSANLLNTEAFF.

This clonotype has at least ten counts. The genes are TRBV12-3 or TRBV12-4 and TRBJ1-3; no firm D call. This CDR3 spans 14 amino acids. V shed 4 bases and J shed 1 base, with 8 bases lying between them. CDR3 sequence (DNA): TGTGCCAGCAGTTCAGTTTGGTCTGGAAACACCATATATTTT. This encodes CASSSVWSGNTIYF.

In this sample, this clonotype turned up a few times. This chain links TRBV28 with TRBJ2-7, with 9 bases fitting TRBD2. The J segment lost 7 bases and the V segment lost 3 bases, leaving 10 bases of the junction unmatched. Germline V gene sequence: CDR1 MDHEN, CDR2 SYDVKM. The CDR3 contains 15 residues. The CDR3 region is CASSLPWAGGREQYF. The CDR3 DNA is TGTGCCAGCAGTTTGCCGTGGGCGGGGGGGCGAGAGCAGTACTTC.

This clonotype was picked up many times. The chain carries TRBV29-1 and TRBJ2-1; TRBD2 matches at 7 bases. The CDR3 runs 14 residues. Per the germline V gene, CDR1 is SQVTM and CDR2 is ANQGSEA. After removal of 6 bases from V and 9 bases from J, the junction contained 14 bases not matched to a gene. The CDR3: CSVMYGLVRAEQFF. DNA of the CDR3: TGCAGCGTAATGTATGGACTAGTACGCGCTGAGCAGTTCTTC.

This clonotype was counted ten times or more. The rearrangement uses TRBV5-1 and TRBJ2-7; D remains unclear. Germline assignment: CDR1 SGHRS and CDR2 YFSETQ. The CDR3 covers 14 residues. Trimming cost V 0 bases and J 7 bases, with 14 bases left between them. The CDR3 loop reads CASSLAGPTREQYF. CDR3 coding DNA: TGCGCCAGCAGCTTGGCAGGCCCAACGAGGGAGCAGTACTTC.

This clonotype has ten or more counts. CDR3 DNA: TGTGCCAGCAGTTACTACACTGGGGGCGCCAGCTCTGGGGCCAACGTCCTGACTTTC. This encodes CASSYYTGGASSGANVLTF. The chain has TRBV6-5 and TRBJ2-6; a weak D match, TRBD1 (6 bases). This CDR3 region has 19 residues. The germline V gene has CDR1 MNHEY and CDR2 SVGAGI. Between the trimmed V and J ends, which lost 1 base and 0 bases, there was a span of 16 bases.